These 7 T cell receptor beta chains share one sample of origin, sequenced in a study of shared clonotypes between healthy human individuals. In the naive CD8 group, cells lacked CD45RO and were positively selected for CCR7, so terminally differentiated effector memory CD45RA+ cells were left out. Libraries were prepared by immunoSEQ multiplex PCR; TCRdb keeps only in-frame clonotypes and omits some of them. Seen here are around 1.9 million clones, 90% to 95% observed once, and the top ten hold roughly 1.8%. What was sequenced was naive CD8+ T cells from PBMCs. All receptors come from a young man in good health. Some clones in this sample may be carry-over from other donors' samples.

CDR3 region: CASSSGTSGFTDTQYF. The CDR3 nucleotides are TGTGCCAGCAGCTCCGGGACTAGCGGATTCACAGATACGCAGTATTTT. The chain joins TRBV13 to TRBJ2-3, with 11 bases matching TRBD2. The V gene's germline CDR1 is PRHDT and CDR2 FYEKMQ (reference sequence). The CDR3 has 16 amino acids. Germline trimming cut 4 bases from V and 2 bases from J; bases unmatched to any gene: 5.

The chain has TRBV30 and TRBJ2-1, with D hard to call. The CDR3 totals 12 residues. Germline V gene data show CDR1 as GTSNPN and CDR2 as SVGIG (reference sequence). Deletions cut 5 bases from V and 8 bases from J, with 13 bases between. The CDR3: CAWLWAPHEQFF. In DNA, the CDR3 is TGTGCCTGGCTGTGGGCTCCCCATGAGCAGTTCTTC.

V gene TRBV27 combines with J gene TRBJ2-5; the D is unclear. Germline assignment: CDR1 MNHEY and CDR2 SMNVEV (reference sequence). The CDR3 runs to 13 residues. V shed 2 bases and J shed 5 bases, with 9 bases lying between them. Here the CDR3 DNA reads TGTGCCAGCAGTTTAATGCGCGACGAGACCCAGTACTTC. Protein: CASSLMRDETQYF.

V gene TRBV4-3 combines with J gene TRBJ2-3, with 9 bases that match TRBD2. Germline V gives CDR1 LGHNA, CDR2 YSLEER. This CDR3 contains 16 residues. V gave up 1 base and J gave up 5 bases; unmatched junction bases: 7. CDR3 nucleotides: TGCGCCAGCAGCCAAGGGCCGCGGGAGGGCCAAGATACGCAGTATTTT. Amino acids: CASSQGPREGQDTQYF.

This chain uses TRBV19 with TRBJ1-1; weak D call: TRBD1 (5 bases). V was clipped by 1 base and J by 1 base, with 10 bases between them. The CDR3 has 15 residues. CDR1 is LNHDA and CDR2 is SQIVND in the germline V gene (reference sequence). The CDR3 spells CASSIGGRWNTEAFF. For the CDR3, the DNA is TGTGCCAGTAGTATAGGGGGCCGTTGGAACACTGAAGCTTTCTTT.

This sequence joins TRBV7-8 and TRBJ2-3; perhaps D is TRBD1 or TRBD2 (5 bases each). The CDR3 contains 11 residues. Germline V gives CDR1 SGHVS, CDR2 FQNEAQ. The germline V and J ends were trimmed by 8 bases and 6 bases, with 9 bases remaining between them. CDR3 bases: TGTGCCAGCCTGGGACGGGATACGCAGTATTTT. This encodes CASLGRDTQYF.

The chain uses TRBV28 and TRBJ2-7; D perhaps matches TRBD1 (5 bases). The CDR3 is 15 residues long. Trimming took 3 bases from V and 4 from J, leaving 16 bases between them. Per the germline V gene, CDR1 is MDHEN and CDR2 is SYDVKM. DNA of the CDR3: TGTGCCAGCAGTTTCGAGCAGGGAAGGAATTACGAGCAGTACTTC. This translates into CASSFEQGRNYEQYF.